These 28 T cell receptor beta chains share one sample of origin, sequenced in a study of T cells in Graves' hyperthyroidism and ophthalmopathy. From RNA transcripts, TCR beta CDR3 regions were amplified. First-round RT-PCR with HTBI primers amplified the TCR CDR3 region. TCRdb analysed the multiplex PCR reads with MiXCR anew, one entry per CDR3 protein. The table shows hundreds of thousands of distinct CDR3 sequences, with about 13% occurring only once. Sequenced: blood. The receptors here all came from a woman between 40 and 50 years old with Graves' ophthalmopathy.

The chain recombines TRBV9 with TRBJ1-4; the D gene is possibly TRBD1 (5 bases). This CDR3 spans 14 amino acids. Germline V CDR1 and CDR2: SGDLS, YYNGEE. V lost 3 bases and J 8 bases, leaving 14 bases between the germline ends. The CDR3 loop reads CASSGGGHDEKLFF. The DNA of the CDR3 is TGTGCCAGCAGCGGGGGGGGTCACGACGAAAAACTGTTTTTT.

This clonotype came up many times. V usage is TRBV6-2 or TRBV6-3 and J usage is TRBJ1-5; D remains ambiguous. The V and J ends lost 7 bases and 5 bases respectively, with 9 bases between them. CDR1 and CDR2 from the germline V gene are MNHEY and SVGEGT. The CDR3 has 12 residues. CDR3 amino acids: CASTNGDQPQHF. Written as DNA, the CDR3 is TGTGCCAGCACCAACGGAGATCAGCCCCAGCATTTT.

Many counts were recorded for this clonotype. The genes are TRBV12-3 or TRBV12-4 and TRBJ1-5; tentative D call: TRBD1 (6 bases). The germline V and J ends were trimmed by 6 bases and 3 bases, with 15 bases remaining between them. This CDR3 spans 15 amino acids. CDR3 loop: CASSETGSINQPQHF. The CDR3 coding sequence is TGTGCCAGCAGCGAAACAGGGAGCATCAATCAGCCCCAGCATTTT.

This clonotype came up a few times. V is TRBV7-9 and J is TRBJ1-2; possibly TRBD1 for D (5 bases). CDR1 is SEHNR and CDR2 is FQNEAQ in the germline V gene (reference sequence). The CDR3 is 16 residues long. V dropped 2 bases and J dropped 5 bases, with 18 bases sitting between them. CDR3 protein: CASSLNRQWLPYGYTF. CDR3 nucleotides: TGTGCCAGCAGCTTAAATCGACAGTGGCTGCCTTATGGCTACACCTTC.

There are a few counts of this clonotype. A much larger clone sits a single nucleotide away, making a read error possible. V is TRBV3-1 and J is TRBJ2-5; TRBD1 matches 8 bases. This CDR3 region has 15 residues. Germline-derived CDR1 and CDR2 are LGHDT and YNNKEL (reference sequence). CDR3 in DNA: TGTACCAGCAGCCAAGACGGCAACAGGGGGGAGACCCAGTACTTC. This gives the protein CTSSQDGNRGETQYF.

This clonotype was seen just once. CDR3: CSARRDRGYEQYF. CDR3 nucleotides: TGCAGTGCCAGACGGGACAGGGGTTACGAGCAGTACTTC. The gene calls are TRBV20-1 and TRBJ2-7; 10 bases agree with TRBD1. The CDR3 runs 13 residues. Per the germline V gene, CDR1 is DFQATT and CDR2 is SNEGSKA (reference sequence). V shed 6 bases, J shed 4 bases, and the junction held 6 bases outside the gene matches.

This clonotype was observed at least ten times. This rearrangement joins TRBV24-1 to TRBJ2-2; 12 nucleotides align to TRBD2. Germline V gene lookup returns CDR1 KGHDR and CDR2 SFDVKD. The CDR3 totals 16 residues. Trimming took 3 bases from V and 5 from J; bases not matched to a gene: 3. The CDR3, as DNA: TGTGCCACCAGTGATACTAGCGGGGGGCCAACCGGGGAGCTGTTTTTT. It is translated as CATSDTSGGPTGELFF.

This clonotype was detected ten times or more. V is TRBV27 and J is TRBJ2-5; unclear D gene. V lost 6 bases and J lost 5, with 19 bases in between. Per the germline V gene, CDR1 is MNHEY and CDR2 is SMNVEV (reference sequence). The CDR3 has 15 amino acids. The CDR3 region is CASSHPNDPPETQYF. CDR3 bases: TGTGCCAGCAGCCACCCCAATGACCCTCCGGAGACCCAGTACTTC.

This clonotype has a count of ten or more. The rearrangement joins TRBV10-3 to TRBJ2-7; D not certain. Germline values: CDR1 ENHRY, CDR2 SYGVKD. The germline V and J ends were trimmed by 4 bases and 7 bases, with 8 bases remaining between them. The CDR3 covers 11 residues. The CDR3 sequence is CAISALGEQYF. The DNA for the CDR3 is TGTGCCATCAGTGCGCTGGGAGAGCAGTACTTC.

This clonotype occurred many times. The V gene is TRBV12-3 or TRBV12-4, the J gene TRBJ2-5; D is unclear. Trimming cost V 6 bases and J 2 bases, with 10 bases left between them. The CDR3 has 13 residues. The CDR3 protein is CASRGRKQETQYF. The CDR3 DNA is TGTGCCAGCAGAGGACGTAAACAAGAGACCCAGTACTTC.

The table lists this clonotype with many counts. This chain joins TRBV6-1 and TRBJ2-7, with 12 bases matching TRBD1. Looked up from germline, CDR1 is MNHNS and CDR2 is SASEGT. This CDR3 region has 13 residues. V was clipped by 8 bases and J by 6 bases; unmatched bases: 5. The DNA for the CDR3 is TGTGCCAGCCGGGACAGGGGGCCCTTCGAGCAGTACTTC. Translating it yields CASRDRGPFEQYF.

This chain uses TRBV6-1 with TRBJ1-3; unclear D gene. The CDR3 has 15 residues. The germline gives CDR1 MNHNS, CDR2 SASEGT. Trimming took off 5 bases at V and 0 bases at J, with 11 bases between the two ends. This CDR3 reads CASSLAGSSGNTIYF. Here the CDR3 DNA reads TGTGCCAGCAGTCTTGCGGGGTCCTCTGGAAACACCATATATTTT.

This clonotype showed up just a few times. This chain joins TRBV7-6 and TRBJ2-6; 9 bases match TRBD1. With 4 bases clipped from V and 4 bases from J, the junction kept 23 bases outside the gene matches. This CDR3 has 22 amino acids. CDR1 SGHVS and CDR2 FNYEAQ come from the germline V gene. The CDR3 sequence: CASSSRSTGGVLTSLGANVLTF. The CDR3 coding sequence is TGTGCCAGCAGCTCGCGGTCTACAGGGGGCGTATTGACCTCTCTGGGGGCCAACGTCCTGACTTTC.

This clonotype has at least ten counts. J is TRBJ1-3 and V is TRBV6-1, with D tentatively TRBD1 (5 bases). The germline gives CDR1 MNHNS, CDR2 SASEGT. The germline V and J ends were trimmed by 5 bases and 0 bases, with 14 bases remaining between them. The CDR3 extends over 16 amino acids. For the CDR3, the DNA is TGTGCCAGCAGTTGGTCGACAGTCCTCTCTGGAAACACCATATATTTT. This codes for CASSWSTVLSGNTIYF.

In this sample, this clonotype turned up a few times. This rearrangement joins TRBV12-5 to TRBJ2-1, with D perhaps matching TRBD2 (6 bases). The germline gives CDR1 LGHNT, CDR2 FRNRAP. The CDR3 length is 16 residues. The V gene lost 0 bases and the J gene lost 0 bases, with 9 bases spanning the gap. CDR3 sequence reads: CASGLVLGGSYNEQFF. The DNA for the CDR3 is TGTGCTAGTGGTTTGGTACTGGGGGGCTCCTACAATGAGCAGTTCTTC.

The chain carries TRBV7-9 and TRBJ1-6; D perhaps matches TRBD1 (5 bases). The germline gives CDR1 SEHNR, CDR2 FQNEAQ (reference sequence). Trimming left V 2 bases short and J 9 bases short, with 11 bases between. This CDR3 spans 14 amino acids. CDR3 residues: CASSLTGPSSPLHF. The CDR3 coding sequence is TGTGCCAGCAGCTTAACGGGACCTAGTTCACCCCTCCACTTT. Variable domain in full (rest from reference TRBV7-9 and TRBJ1-6): DTGVSQNPRHKITKRGQNVTFRCDPISEHNRLYWYRQTLGQGPEFLTYFQNEAQLEKSRLLSDRFSAERPKGSFSTLEIQRTEQGDSAMYLCASSLTGPSSPLHFGNGTRLTVT.

This clonotype was observed many times. The rearrangement uses TRBV7-8 and TRBJ2-1; D gene uncertain. Trimming removed 5 bases at V and 7 bases at J, with 6 bases between. Looked up from germline, CDR1 is SGHVS and CDR2 is FQNEAQ. There are 11 residues in the CDR3. The CDR3 nucleotides read TGTGCCAGCAGCCAATTGAATGAGCAGTTCTTC. Encoded protein: CASSQLNEQFF.

This clonotype was counted ten times or more. This chain links TRBV28 with TRBJ2-2; TRBD1 might be the D (6 bases). Germline CDR1 and CDR2: MDHEN and SYDVKM. This CDR3 comprises 15 residues. Trimming removed 3 bases at V and 2 bases at J, with 10 bases between. In DNA form, the CDR3 reads TGTGCCAGCAGTTTTGAACAGGGAAACACCGGGGAGCTGTTTTTT. It is translated as CASSFEQGNTGELFF.

The gene calls are TRBV14 and TRBJ2-7; TRBD2 matches at 12 bases. The CDR3 has 18 residues. V shed 4 bases and J 5 bases; nucleotides not matched to a gene: 15. CDR1 and CDR2 from the germline V gene are SGHDN and FVKESK. The CDR3, as DNA: TGTGCCAGCAGCCCACTTTTCGGCCTAGCGGGGGGGCCGGACGAGCAGTACTTC. As protein: CASSPLFGLAGGPDEQYF.

This clonotype was found a few times. The rearrangement uses TRBV11-1 and TRBJ2-2; perhaps TRBD2 as D (5 bases). CDR3 length equals 15 residues. Between the trimmed V and J ends, which lost 3 bases and 2 bases, there was a span of 10 bases. Germline V lookup: CDR1 SGHAT, CDR2 FQDESV (reference sequence). The CDR3 loop is CASSFLASNTGELFF. The CDR3 coding sequence is TGTGCCAGCAGCTTTTTAGCGAGTAACACCGGGGAGCTGTTTTTT. The whole variable domain, remainder taken from reference TRBV11-1 and TRBJ2-2, is EAEVAQSPRYKITEKSQAVAFWCDPISGHATLYWYRQILGQGPELLVQFQDESVVDDSQLPKDRFSAERLKGVDSTLKIQPAELGDSAMYLCASSFLASNTGELFFGEGSRLTVL.

The rearrangement joins TRBV27 to TRBJ2-1; the match to TRBD2 covers 8 bases. J lost 3 bases, V lost 2 bases, and 9 bases had no gene match. Germline loops: CDR1 MNHEY, CDR2 SMNVEV (reference sequence). This CDR3 has 17 residues. The CDR3 nucleotides read TGTGCCAGCAGTTTAGGTCGGGCTAGCGGGTTCTACAATGAGCAGTTCTTC. It encodes CASSLGRASGFYNEQFF.

This clonotype occurred a few times. The rearrangement links TRBV3-1 to TRBJ2-2; 8 positions agree with TRBD2. Germline V CDR1 and CDR2: LGHDT, YNNKEL (reference sequence). The CDR3 length is 14 residues. V shed 6 bases and J 8 bases; nucleotides not matched to a gene: 8. CDR3 region: CASSRGGGSGELFF. As DNA, the CDR3 is TGTGCCAGCAGTCGGGGGGGCGGATCGGGGGAGCTGTTTTTT. The complete variable domain, with remaining parts taken from reference TRBV3-1 and TRBJ2-2, reads DTAVSQTPKYLVTQMGNDKSIKCEQNLGHDTMYWYKQDSKKFLKIMFSYNNKELIINETVPNRFSPKSPDKAHLNLHINSLELGDSAVYFCASSRGGGSGELFFGEGSRLTVL.

The chain carries TRBV20-1 and TRBJ2-7; tentative D call: TRBD2 (6 bases). The CDR3 sequence is 16 residues long. Per the germline V gene, CDR1 is DFQATT and CDR2 is SNEGSKA (reference sequence). V lost 6 bases, J lost 0 bases, and 21 bases lay in between. The CDR3 bases are TGCAGTGCAACCCCTTATAGCGGAAAGAGCTCCTACGAGCAGTACTTC. It translates to CSATPYSGKSSYEQYF.

This clonotype was recorded only once. This chain links TRBV5-6 with TRBJ1-6; TRBD1 aligns across 9 bases. The CDR3 sequence is 14 residues long. Germline loops: CDR1 SGHDT, CDR2 YYEEEE. V lost 4 bases to trimming and J lost 10 bases; unmatched junction nucleotides: 6. CDR3 DNA: TGTGCCAGCAGCGCTAACAGGGGGCAATCACCCCTCCACTTT. Translation: CASSANRGQSPLHF.

This clonotype was counted between two and nine times. The chain employs TRBV5-6 and TRBJ1-1; D is uncertain. The CDR3 is 14 residues long. V was clipped by 3 bases and J by 4 bases, with 13 bases between them. From germline, CDR1 is SGHDT and CDR2 YYEEEE. In DNA form, the CDR3 reads TGTGCCAGCAGCTGGACTTCAAAGGGCACTGAAGCTTTCTTT. Its protein is CASSWTSKGTEAFF.

In this sample, this clonotype turned up many times. V usage is TRBV3-1 and J usage is TRBJ2-7; D uncertain. V was cut by 2 bases and J by 1 base, with 12 bases left in between. The CDR3 is made up of 15 amino acids. Germline CDR1 reads LGHDT; CDR2 reads YNNKEL (reference sequence). This CDR3 is CASSQSPLVSYEQYF. The CDR3 nucleotides read TGTGCCAGCAGCCAATCACCCCTCGTATCCTACGAGCAGTACTTC.

This clonotype was seen many times. The chain carries TRBV7-2 and TRBJ2-5; 15 positions match TRBD2. The CDR3 totals 14 residues. Trimming took 4 bases from V and 7 from J; bases not matched to a gene: 1. Looked up from germline, CDR1 is SGHTA and CDR2 is FQGNSA. CDR3 loop: CASSSGLAGGTQYF. DNA for the CDR3: TGTGCCAGCAGCTCGGGACTAGCGGGGGGGACCCAGTACTTC.

In this sample, this clonotype turned up many times. The chain is built from TRBV19 and TRBJ1-5, with D perhaps TRBD1 (6 bases). The CDR3 length is 13 residues. Germline CDR1 LNHDA, CDR2 SQIVND (reference sequence). The CDR3 DNA is TGTGCAACCACACCAGGGGAAGGTCAGCCCCAGCATTTT. It codes for CATTPGEGQPQHF.